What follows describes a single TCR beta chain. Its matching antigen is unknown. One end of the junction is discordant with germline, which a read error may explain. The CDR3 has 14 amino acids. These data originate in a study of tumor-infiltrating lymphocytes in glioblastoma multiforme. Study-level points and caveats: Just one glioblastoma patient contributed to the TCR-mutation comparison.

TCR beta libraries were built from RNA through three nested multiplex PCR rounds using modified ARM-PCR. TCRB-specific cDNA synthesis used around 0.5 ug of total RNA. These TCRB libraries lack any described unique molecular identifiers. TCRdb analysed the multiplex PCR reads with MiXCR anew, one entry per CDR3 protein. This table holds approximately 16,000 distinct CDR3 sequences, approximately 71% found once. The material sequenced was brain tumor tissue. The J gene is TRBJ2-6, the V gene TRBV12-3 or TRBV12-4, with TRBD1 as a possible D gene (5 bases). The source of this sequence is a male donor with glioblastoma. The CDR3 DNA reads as TGTTCCAGCAGTTTAAGGGCTGGGGCCAAGGTCTTGACTTTC. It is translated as CSSSLRAGAKVLTF.